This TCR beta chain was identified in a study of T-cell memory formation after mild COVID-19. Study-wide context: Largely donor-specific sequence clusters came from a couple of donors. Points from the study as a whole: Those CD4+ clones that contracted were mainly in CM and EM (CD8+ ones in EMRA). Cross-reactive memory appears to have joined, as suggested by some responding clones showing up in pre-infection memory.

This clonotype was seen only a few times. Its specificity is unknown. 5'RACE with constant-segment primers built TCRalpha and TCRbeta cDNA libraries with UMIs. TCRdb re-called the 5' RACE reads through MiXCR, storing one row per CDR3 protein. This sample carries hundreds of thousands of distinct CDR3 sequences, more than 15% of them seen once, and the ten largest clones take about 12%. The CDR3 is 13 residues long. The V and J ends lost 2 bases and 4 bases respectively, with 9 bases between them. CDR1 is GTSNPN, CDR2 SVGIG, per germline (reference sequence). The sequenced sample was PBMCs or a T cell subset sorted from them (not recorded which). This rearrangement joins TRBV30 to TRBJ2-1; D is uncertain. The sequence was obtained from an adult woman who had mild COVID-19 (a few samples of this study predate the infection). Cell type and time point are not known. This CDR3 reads CAWSYDPYNEQFF. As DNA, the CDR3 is TGTGCCTGGAGTTACGACCCTTACAATGAGCAGTTCTTC.